A selection of T cell receptor beta chains follows, all from one sample in a study of T cell repertoires in cytomegalovirus infection. TCRdb reprocessed the reads with MiXCR, giving one entry per CDR3 protein. The sample carries about 920,000 distinct CDR3 sequences, less than 35% recorded once. Antigen specificity for these receptors is unknown. Sequenced material: cultured CD8+ T cells from PBMCs, taken from culture after CMV antigen stimulation. These receptors came from a human donor in good health (CMV status not recorded). Some clones in this sample may be carry-over from other donors' samples. Each CDR3 is given with its conserved first and last residue. A D gene is named only where the DNA matches it firmly. Clone size is not always given. Where it is, it says once, few, many or a class for expanded clones.

v_call	clone_size	d_call	j_call	cdr3_nt	cdr3_aa
TRBV12-3/TRBV12-4	few	TRBD2	TRBJ2-3	TGTGCCAGCAGTTTCCTCGGGGGGGCAGATACGCAGTATTTT	CASSFLGGADTQYF
TRBV4-2	-	TRBD1	TRBJ1-1	TGTGCCTCCAAGGACAGGACCAACACTGAAGCTTTCTTT	CASKDRTNTEAFF
TRBV27	-	-	TRBJ1-6	TGTGCCAGCAGTTTTGATAATTCACCCCTCCACTTT	CASSFDNSPLHF
TRBV20-1	-	-	TRBJ2-1	TGCAGTGCTAGAAGTGCAGGGGTGGGCTCCTACAATGAGCAGTTCTTC	CSARSAGVGSYNEQFF
TRBV7-4	-	TRBD1	TRBJ1-4	TGTGCCAGCAGCTTAGTGTTGGAGACAGGGGATGAAAAACTGTTTTTT	CASSLVLETGDEKLFF
TRBV28	many	-	TRBJ2-1	TGTGCCAGCAGTTTACTCGGCCCCTTCTCCTACAATGAGCAGTTCTTC	CASSLLGPFSYNEQFF
TRBV29-1	-	-	TRBJ2-1	TGCAGCGCGGCCGCCGAAGAGGGGGGGCCAGTGTACAATGAGCAGTTCTTC	CSAAAEEGGPVYNEQFF
TRBV27	-	TRBD2	TRBJ2-1	TGTGCCAGCAGTTTGACGACTAGCGGGGTGTACAATGAGCAGTTCTTC	CASSLTTSGVYNEQFF
TRBV15	few	-	TRBJ2-1	TGTGCCACCAGAAACCGCCCGACCTTCAATGAGCAGTTCTTC	CATRNRPTFNEQFF
TRBV7-8	many	-	TRBJ1-5	TGTGCCAGCAGCTTCAGAGGAGGGGTTAGCAATCAGCCCCAGCATTTT	CASSFRGGVSNQPQHF
TRBV7-2	many	-	TRBJ2-1	TGTGCCAGCAGCTTAGTTGGGGATACGTCCTACAATGAGCAGTTCTTC	CASSLVGDTSYNEQFF
TRBV6-5	-	-	TRBJ1-2	TGTGCCAGCAGTTACTCGACCGGGGCGTTAAGTTATGGCTACACCTTC	CASSYSTGALSYGYTF
TRBV7-6	few	-	TRBJ1-5	TGTGCCAGCAGCTTAGGGGGGGAAGAACAGCCCCAGCATTTT	CASSLGGEEQPQHF
TRBV11-2	-	-	TRBJ2-1	TGTGCCAGCAGCTTAGATGGGGGACGGGGTCCGAGGAATGAGCAGTTCTTC	CASSLDGGRGPRNEQFF
TRBV6-5	-	-	TRBJ2-2	TGTGCCAGCGCCCCAGCAGGCTTGTCGGGGGAGCTGTTTTTT	CASAPAGLSGELFF
TRBV19	-	TRBD2	TRBJ2-3	TGTGCCAGTAGTATAAGGGACTGGACTAGCGCAGATACGCAGTATTTT	CASSIRDWTSADTQYF
TRBV4-2	-	TRBD2	TRBJ2-4	TGTGCCAGCAGCCAAACCCTTAGCGGGGGGGGAGACAAAAACATTCAGTACTTC	CASSQTLSGGGDKNIQYF
TRBV6-2/TRBV6-3	few	TRBD2	TRBJ2-1	TGTGCCAGCAGTTACTCGGAAATGGCGGGGGGGCGGGTTGAGCAGTTCTTC	CASSYSEMAGGRVEQFF
TRBV7-6	few	TRBD2	TRBJ2-1	TGTGCCAGCAGCCAACTAGCGGGGGGGCAAATTTACAAAGGCAATGAGCAGTTCTTC	CASSQLAGGQIYKGNEQFF
TRBV6-1	-	TRBD1	TRBJ1-5	TGTGCCAGCAGAGAAACCAAGGGACAGGGTAGGGACTATAGCAATCAGCCCCAGCATTTT	CASRETKGQGRDYSNQPQHF
TRBV10-3	-	-	TRBJ2-3	TGTGCCATCAGTGAGTCGGCAGGGTCAGATACGCAGTATTTT	CAISESAGSDTQYF
TRBV7-8	-	TRBD1	TRBJ2-3	TGTGCCAGCTGGCTTACCTCAACCGGACAGGGGTGGGCAGATACGCAGTATTTT	CASWLTSTGQGWADTQYF
TRBV14	-	-	TRBJ1-2	TGTGCCAGCAGCCAAGAATCACACCCTAACTATGGCTACACCTTC	CASSQESHPNYGYTF
TRBV12-3/TRBV12-4	-	-	TRBJ1-3	TGTGCCAGCGCCCGGATCTCTGGAAACACCATATATTTT	CASARISGNTIYF
TRBV20-1	few	-	TRBJ2-7	TGCAGTGCTAGAGAATGGGGGACATCCGAGCAGTACTTC	CSAREWGTSEQYF
TRBV15	-	TRBD1	TRBJ2-5	TGTGCCACCAGCAGAGCCCCGACAGGGGGAGAGACCCAGTACTTC	CATSRAPTGGETQYF
TRBV7-2	many	TRBD1	TRBJ1-1	TGTGCCAGCAGCTTGACATCGGGACAGGGAAATGAAGCTTTCTTT	CASSLTSGQGNEAFF
TRBV9	-	-	TRBJ1-4	TGTGCCAGCAGCCGGACGGACGGCGTTAATGAAAAACTGTTTTTT	CASSRTDGVNEKLFF
TRBV12-3/TRBV12-4	many	-	TRBJ1-1	TGTGCCAGCAGTCCTCAAGCTGTAAACACTGAAGCTTTCTTT	CASSPQAVNTEAFF
TRBV12-3/TRBV12-4	-	-	TRBJ1-4	TGTGCCAGCAGTTTGGGCAAGACTCCTGAAAAACTGTTTTTT	CASSLGKTPEKLFF
TRBV5-3	-	TRBD1	TRBJ2-2	TGTGCCAGCAGCTTGGCCGGGACAGGGGCCGGGGAGCTGTTTTTT	CASSLAGTGAGELFF
TRBV7-2	many	-	TRBJ2-3	TGTGCCAGCAGCCGACTAGGTACGCAGTATTTT	CASSRLGTQYF
TRBV15	-	-	TRBJ2-1	TGTGCCACCAGCAGCGTCCCGTTGGCGGTTGAGCAGTTCTTC	CATSSVPLAVEQFF
TRBV12-3/TRBV12-4	-	-	TRBJ2-4	TGTGCCAGCAGTTTAACGGCGACTGGGGCCAAAAACATTCAGTACTTC	CASSLTATGAKNIQYF
TRBV4-1	-	TRBD2	TRBJ2-3	TGCGCCAGCAGCCACCCCTTCACTAGCGAATACACAGATACGCAGTATTTT	CASSHPFTSEYTDTQYF
TRBV5-6	-	-	TRBJ2-1	TGTGCCAGCAGCTTGGAGGCGGAAAGCTCCTACAATGAGCAGTTCTTC	CASSLEAESSYNEQFF
TRBV12-3/TRBV12-4	many	-	TRBJ1-1	TGTGCCAGCAGTTTGAGACAGTACACTGAAGCTTTCTTT	CASSLRQYTEAFF
TRBV6-5	-	TRBD1	TRBJ1-2	TGTGCCAGCAGCCCCAATCCCCGGGACAGTGACTATGGCTACACCTTC	CASSPNPRDSDYGYTF
TRBV7-9	many	-	TRBJ1-5	TGTGCCAGCAGCTTAGGGTTTCAGCCCCAGCATTTT	CASSLGFQPQHF
TRBV12-3/TRBV12-4	few	-	TRBJ1-6	TGTGCCAGCAGATCCCAGAATTCACCCCTCCACTTT	CASRSQNSPLHF
TRBV19	few	-	TRBJ2-3	TGTGCCAGTAGTATAGTCGGGGAAGATACGCAGTATTTT	CASSIVGEDTQYF
TRBV6-4	-	-	TRBJ2-1	TGTGCCAGCAGTGATGGGGTGGGCAATGAGCAGTTCTTC	CASSDGVGNEQFF
TRBV7-6	few	-	TRBJ2-5	TGTGCCAGCAGCTTAGAGCAGGGGTGGGAGACCCAGTACTTC	CASSLEQGWETQYF